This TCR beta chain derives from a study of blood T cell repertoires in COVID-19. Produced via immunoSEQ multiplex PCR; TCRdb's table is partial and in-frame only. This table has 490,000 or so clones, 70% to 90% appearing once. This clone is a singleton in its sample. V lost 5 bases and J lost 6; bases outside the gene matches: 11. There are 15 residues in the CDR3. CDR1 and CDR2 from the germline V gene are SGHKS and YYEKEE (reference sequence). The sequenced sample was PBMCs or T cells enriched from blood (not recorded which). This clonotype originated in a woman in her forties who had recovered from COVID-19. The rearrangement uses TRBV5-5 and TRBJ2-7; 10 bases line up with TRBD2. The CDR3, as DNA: TGTGCCAGCAGACAACCGGGACTAGCGTCTGGCGAGCAGTACTTC. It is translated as CASRQPGLASGEQYF.